One and the same sample provided the 2 T cell receptor beta chains below, sequenced in a study of shared clonotypes between healthy human individuals. Data came from immunoSEQ multiplex PCR; TCRdb stores just in-frame clones and leaves some out. This table has hundreds of thousands of clones, around 72% appearing once. Specimen: memory CD4+ T cells sorted from blood. Subset denoted: CD45RA-negative fraction. The source is a woman in her thirties in good health.

The rearrangement uses TRBV28 and TRBJ2-7; tentative D call: TRBD2 (5 bases). CDR3 length equals 16 residues. The ends were cut back, 5 bases at V and 1 base at J, with 18 bases in the middle. Looked up from germline, CDR1 is MDHEN and CDR2 is SYDVKM. CDR3 sequence (DNA): TGTGCCAGCAGTCCCGAGCCCATGAGGGTTTCCTACGAGCAGTACTTC. The encoded protein is CASSPEPMRVSYEQYF.

This clone was detected ten times or more. A junction boundary mismatches the germline segment, possibly from a read error. The V and J genes are TRBV7-2 and TRBJ1-4; D not certain. CDR1 is SGHTA, CDR2 FQGNSA, per germline. The CDR3 contains 13 residues. CDR3 DNA sequence: TGTGCCAGCGGCTTGATGATGGGTGAAAAACTGTTTTTT. Protein: CASGLMMGEKLFF. Complete variable domain (other parts from reference TRBV7-2 and TRBJ1-4): GAGVSQSPSNKVTEKGKDVELRCDPISGHTALYWYRQSLGQGLEFLIYFQGNSAPDKSGLPSDRFSAERTGGSVSTLTIQRTQQEDSAVYLCASGLMMGEKLFFGSGTQLSVL.